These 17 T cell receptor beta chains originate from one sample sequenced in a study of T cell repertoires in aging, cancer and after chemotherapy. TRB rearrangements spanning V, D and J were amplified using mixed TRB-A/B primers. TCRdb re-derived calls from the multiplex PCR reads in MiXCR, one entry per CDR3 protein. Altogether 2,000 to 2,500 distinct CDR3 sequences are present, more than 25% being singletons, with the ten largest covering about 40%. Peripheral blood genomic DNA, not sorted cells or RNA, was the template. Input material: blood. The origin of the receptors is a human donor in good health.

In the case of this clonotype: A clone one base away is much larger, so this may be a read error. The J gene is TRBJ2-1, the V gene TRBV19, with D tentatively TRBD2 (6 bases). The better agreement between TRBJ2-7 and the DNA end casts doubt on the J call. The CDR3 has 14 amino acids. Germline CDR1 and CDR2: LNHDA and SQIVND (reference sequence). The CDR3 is CASSRGRSLNEQYF. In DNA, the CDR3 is TGTGCCAGTAGTCGAGGGAGGTCACTCAATGAGCAGTACTTC.

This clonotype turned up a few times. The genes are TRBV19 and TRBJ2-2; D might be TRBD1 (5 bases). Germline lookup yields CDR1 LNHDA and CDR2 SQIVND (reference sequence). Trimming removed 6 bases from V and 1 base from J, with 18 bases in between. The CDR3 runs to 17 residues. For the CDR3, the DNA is TGTGCCAGTAGCACGAGCTCAGGACACGGGAACACCGGGGAGCTGTTTTTT. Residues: CASSTSSGHGNTGELFF.

The CDR3 bases are TGTGCCAGCAGTTGGCCAAAGCCGGCGCGGGAAGAGGACCGGGAGACCCAGTACTTC. This codes for CASSWPKPAREEDRETQYF. This chain uses TRBV6-2 or TRBV6-3 with TRBJ2-5; D is possibly TRBD2 (6 bases). The ends were cut back, 4 bases at V and 5 bases at J, with 29 bases in the middle. This CDR3 has 19 amino acids. In germline, CDR1 is MNHEY, CDR2 SVGEGT.

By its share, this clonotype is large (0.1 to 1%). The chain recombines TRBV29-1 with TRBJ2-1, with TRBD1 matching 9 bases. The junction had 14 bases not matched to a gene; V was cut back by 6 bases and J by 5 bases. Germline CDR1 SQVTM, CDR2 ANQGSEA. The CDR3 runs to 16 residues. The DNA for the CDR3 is TGCAGCGTGATCGACCTCCGACAGGGGGGCCACAATGAGCAGTTCTTC. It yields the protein CSVIDLRQGGHNEQFF.

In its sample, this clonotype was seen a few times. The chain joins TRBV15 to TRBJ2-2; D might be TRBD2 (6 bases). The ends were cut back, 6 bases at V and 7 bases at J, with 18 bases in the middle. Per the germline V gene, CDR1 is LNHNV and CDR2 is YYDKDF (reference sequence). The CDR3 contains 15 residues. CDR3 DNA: TGTGCCACCAGGACCAGGGTAGCGGCGGGCGGGGAGCTGTTTTTT. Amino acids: CATRTRVAAGGELFF.

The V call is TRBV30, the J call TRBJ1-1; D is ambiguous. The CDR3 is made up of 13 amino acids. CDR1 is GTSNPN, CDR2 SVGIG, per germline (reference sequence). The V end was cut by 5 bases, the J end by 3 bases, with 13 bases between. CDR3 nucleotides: TGTGCCTGGGACCGTTCTAGGGACACTGAAGCTTTCTTT. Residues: CAWDRSRDTEAFF.

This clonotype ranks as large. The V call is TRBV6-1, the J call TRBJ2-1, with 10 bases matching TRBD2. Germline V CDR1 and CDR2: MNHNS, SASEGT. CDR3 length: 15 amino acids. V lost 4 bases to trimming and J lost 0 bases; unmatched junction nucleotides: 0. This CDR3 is CASSGTSGSYNEQFF. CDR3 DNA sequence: TGTGCCAGCAGTGGGACTAGCGGCTCCTACAATGAGCAGTTCTTC.

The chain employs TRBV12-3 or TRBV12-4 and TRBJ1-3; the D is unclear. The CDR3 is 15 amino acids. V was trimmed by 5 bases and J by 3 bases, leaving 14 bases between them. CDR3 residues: CASSQLWTDGNTIYF. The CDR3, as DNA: TGTGCCAGCAGTCAACTATGGACTGATGGAAACACCATATATTTT.

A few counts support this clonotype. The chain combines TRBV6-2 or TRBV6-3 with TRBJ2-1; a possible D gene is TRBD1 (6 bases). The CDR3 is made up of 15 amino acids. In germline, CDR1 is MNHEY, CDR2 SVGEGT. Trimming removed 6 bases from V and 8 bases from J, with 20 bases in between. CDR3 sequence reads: CASSHSRDIRHEQFF. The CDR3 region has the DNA TGTGCCAGCAGCCACTCAAGGGACATTAGGCATGAGCAGTTCTTC.

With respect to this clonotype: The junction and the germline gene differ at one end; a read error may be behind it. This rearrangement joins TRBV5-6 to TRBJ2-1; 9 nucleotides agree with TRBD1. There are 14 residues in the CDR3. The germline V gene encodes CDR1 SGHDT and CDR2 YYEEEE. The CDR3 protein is CASSLSTGGNEQFF. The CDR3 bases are TGCGCCAGCAGCCTCTCGACAGGGGGCAATGAGCAGTTCTTC.

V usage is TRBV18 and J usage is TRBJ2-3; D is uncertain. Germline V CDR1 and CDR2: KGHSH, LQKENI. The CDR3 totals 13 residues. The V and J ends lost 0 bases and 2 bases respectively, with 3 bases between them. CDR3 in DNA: TGTGCCAGCTCACCACCTCCCACAGATACGCAGTATTTT. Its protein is CASSPPPTDTQYF.

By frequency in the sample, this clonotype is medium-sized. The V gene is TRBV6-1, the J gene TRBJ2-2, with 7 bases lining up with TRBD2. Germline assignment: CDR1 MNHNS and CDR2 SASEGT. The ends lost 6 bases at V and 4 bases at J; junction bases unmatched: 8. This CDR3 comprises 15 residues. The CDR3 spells CASRLSAGSTGELFF. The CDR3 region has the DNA TGTGCCAGCAGGTTGTCAGCGGGAAGCACCGGGGAGCTGTTTTTT.

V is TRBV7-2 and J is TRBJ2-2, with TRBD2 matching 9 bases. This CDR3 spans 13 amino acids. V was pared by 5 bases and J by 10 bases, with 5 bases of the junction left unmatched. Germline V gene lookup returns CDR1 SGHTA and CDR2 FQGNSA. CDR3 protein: CASSRLAGMELFF. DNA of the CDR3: TGTGCCAGCAGCCGTCTAGCGGGAATGGAGCTGTTTTTT. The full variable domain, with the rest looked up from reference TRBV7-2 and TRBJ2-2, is GAGVSQSPSNKVTEKGKDVELRCDPISGHTALYWYRQSLGQGLEFLIYFQGNSAPDKSGLPSDRFSAERTGGSVSTLTIQRTQQEDSAVYLCASSRLAGMELFFGEGSRLTVL.

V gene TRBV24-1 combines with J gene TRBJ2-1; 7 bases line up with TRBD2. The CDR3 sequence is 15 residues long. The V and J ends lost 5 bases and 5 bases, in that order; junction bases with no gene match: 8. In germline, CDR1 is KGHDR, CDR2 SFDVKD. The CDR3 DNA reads TGTGCCACCAGTGCAGCTCTAGCGGAAGACAATGAGCAGTTCTTC. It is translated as CATSAALAEDNEQFF.

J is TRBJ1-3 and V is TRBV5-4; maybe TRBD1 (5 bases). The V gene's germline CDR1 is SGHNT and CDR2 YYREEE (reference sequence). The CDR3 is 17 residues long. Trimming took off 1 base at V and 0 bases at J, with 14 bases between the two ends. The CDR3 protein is CASSLRVGTVSGNTIYF. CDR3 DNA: TGTGCCAGCAGCTTGAGGGTGGGGACGGTCTCTGGAAACACCATATATTTT.

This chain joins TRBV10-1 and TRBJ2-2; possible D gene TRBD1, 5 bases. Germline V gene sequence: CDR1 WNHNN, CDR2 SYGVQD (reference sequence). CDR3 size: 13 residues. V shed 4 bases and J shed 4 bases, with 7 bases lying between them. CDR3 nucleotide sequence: TGCGCCAGCAGTGGCAGGGTCACCGGGGAGCTGTTTTTT. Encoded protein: CASSGRVTGELFF.

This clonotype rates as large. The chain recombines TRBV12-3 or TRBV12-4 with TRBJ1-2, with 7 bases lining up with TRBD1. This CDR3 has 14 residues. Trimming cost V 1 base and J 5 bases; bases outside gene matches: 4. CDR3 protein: CASSLVGTEYGYTF. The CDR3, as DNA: TGTGCCAGCAGTTTAGTAGGGACAGAGTATGGCTACACCTTC.